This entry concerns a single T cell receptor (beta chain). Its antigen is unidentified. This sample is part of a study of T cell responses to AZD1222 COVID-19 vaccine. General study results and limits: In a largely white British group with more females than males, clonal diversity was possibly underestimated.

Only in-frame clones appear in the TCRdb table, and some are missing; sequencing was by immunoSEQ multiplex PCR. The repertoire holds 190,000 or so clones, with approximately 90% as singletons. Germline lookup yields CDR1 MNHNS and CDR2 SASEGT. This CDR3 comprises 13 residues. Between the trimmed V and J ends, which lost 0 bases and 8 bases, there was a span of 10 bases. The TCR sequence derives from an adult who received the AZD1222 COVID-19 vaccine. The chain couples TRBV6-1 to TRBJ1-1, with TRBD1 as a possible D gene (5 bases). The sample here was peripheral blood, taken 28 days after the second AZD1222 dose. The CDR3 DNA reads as TGTGCCAGCAGTGAAGCGCTAGGACACGAAGCTTTCTTT. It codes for CASSEALGHEAFF.